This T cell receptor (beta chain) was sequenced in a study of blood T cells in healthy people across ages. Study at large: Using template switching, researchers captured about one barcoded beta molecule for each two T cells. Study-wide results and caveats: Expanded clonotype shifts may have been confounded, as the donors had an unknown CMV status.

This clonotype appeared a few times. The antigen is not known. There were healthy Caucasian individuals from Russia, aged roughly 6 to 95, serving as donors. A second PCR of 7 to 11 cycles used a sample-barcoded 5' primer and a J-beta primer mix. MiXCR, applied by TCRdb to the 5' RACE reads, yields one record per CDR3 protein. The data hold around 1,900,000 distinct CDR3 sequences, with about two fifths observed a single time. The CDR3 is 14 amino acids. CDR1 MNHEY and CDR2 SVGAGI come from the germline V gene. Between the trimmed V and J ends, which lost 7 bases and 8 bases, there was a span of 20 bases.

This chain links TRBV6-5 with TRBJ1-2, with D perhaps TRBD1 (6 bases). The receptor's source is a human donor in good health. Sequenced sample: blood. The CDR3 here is CASTRTGSLEGYTF. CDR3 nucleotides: TGTGCCAGCACCCGCACAGGGTCACTGGAAGGCTACACCTTC.